In its sample, the clone carrying this T cell receptor beta chain was seen once. Its antigen is unknown. Those who donated were healthy bone marrow donors. In nominal health when sampled, donors likely had unrecorded immune exposures nonetheless. With 60 Vbeta and 13 Jbeta primers, the PCR was carried out. The protocol was immunoSEQ multiplex PCR, while the TCRdb copy is restricted to in-frame clones and leaves out a portion. Of 49,000 or so clones in the sample, roughly four fifths were seen once. This record belongs to a study of cytomegalovirus exposure and HLA in healthy donors. About the study: Most donors, approximately 82% of a few hundred genotyped, fell in the Caucasian-associated ancestry cluster. Whole-study results and caveats: Serostatus for CMV was the only available immune exposure information.

The specimen sequenced was PBMCs. The TCR originated in a boy between 10 and 17 years old in good health and CMV-seropositive.

Written as DNA, the CDR3 is TGTGCCAGCAGTGAAACAGTGTCCGGAAACACCATATATTTT. Translation: CASSETVSGNTIYF. The chain combines TRBV6-1 with TRBJ1-3, with D unclear. CDR1 and CDR2 (germline): MNHNS, SASEGT. This CDR3 comprises 14 residues. V lost 2 bases and J lost 4, with 9 bases in between.